This T cell receptor beta chain was identified in a study of shared clonotypes between healthy human individuals. The study's findings and limits: The study found lower generation probabilities in non-shared clonotypes than in those shared by all four donors. Only blood underwent sampling, and tissue repertoires likely differ. Memory subsets generally showed lower estimated richness than naive subsets.

Every subset's genomic DNA went evenly onto several immunoSEQ plates. TCRdb's table, derived via immunoSEQ multiplex PCR, lists solely in-frame clones and lacks some. Of about 2.1 million clones detected, roughly 95% appear once; the ten largest clones hold more than 1.5%. CD45RO-negative CD8 cells positively selected for CCR7 made up the naive population, which excluded terminally differentiated effector memory CD45RA+ cells. A remark on this clone: The antigen remains undetermined.

CDR1 SGHRS and CDR2 YFSETQ come from the germline V gene. Trimming removed 1 base at V and 6 bases at J, with 3 bases between. The CDR3 covers 11 residues. The chain combines TRBV5-1 with TRBJ2-3, with D hard to call. The sequence came from a man aged 18 to 29 in good health. Some clones in this sample may be carry-over from other donors' samples. Sequencing used naive CD8+ T cells from PBMCs. CDR3 protein: CASSLMDTQYF. CDR3 nucleotides: TGCGCCAGCAGCTTGATGGATACGCAGTATTTT.